Reported below is one T cell receptor (beta chain). The antigen remains undetermined. Under the authors' procedure: Filtering of immunoSEQ junctional sequences could not match full-length read filtering. Some clones are missing from TCRdb's copy, which holds only in-frame ones; the method was immunoSEQ multiplex PCR. For V, J and clone size, that table is used; D and trimming come from the DNA. In the table there are around 1.4 million clones, 98% of which are singletons. This specimen belongs to a study of shared clonotypes between healthy human individuals. Background on the study: Each donor contributed plates that comprised three CD4 naive, three CD4 memory, two CD8 naive and one CD8 memory.

There are 13 residues in the CDR3. V was clipped by 5 bases and J by 8 bases, with 13 bases between them. Germline V gives CDR1 LNHDA, CDR2 SQIVND (reference sequence). Study-wide points: Sampling used blood alone; tissue repertoires probably differ.

The chain uses TRBV19 and TRBJ1-5; D ambiguous. The receptor comes from a man aged 30 to 45 in good health. The sequenced material came from naive CD4+ T cells sorted from blood. Subset described: CD45RA+ positively selected. The CDR3 DNA reads as TGTGCCAGTAGTGCAAGTTCTGGAAAGCCCCAGCATTTT. As protein: CASSASSGKPQHF.